A selection of T cell receptor beta chains follows, all from one sample in a study of cytomegalovirus exposure and HLA in healthy donors. Measured with immunoSEQ multiplex PCR; TCRdb has only the in-frame clones, and not every one. This table holds 85,000 to 120,000 clones, around 71% found once. Sequenced: PBMCs. The origin of the receptors is a boy aged 5-17 years in good health and CMV-seronegative. Both conserved end residues are part of each CDR3. The order of the fields is CDR3 length, D gene, clone size, J gene, V gene, CDR3 protein, CDR3 DNA. The D gene is left open where the match is weak. Clone size, where shown, is once, few, many, or a class for clones that have expanded.

15 | TRBD1 | NA | TRBJ1-6 | TRBV10-3 | CAISDSGQANSPLHF | TGTGCCATCAGTGATTCGGGACAGGCGAATTCACCCCTCCACTTT
15 | TRBD1 | NA | TRBJ1-2 | TRBV6-5 | CASSYSGGGDYGYTF | TGTGCCAGCAGTTACTCCGGAGGGGGCGACTATGGCTACACCTTC
17 | TRBD2 | NA | TRBJ2-5 | TRBV28 | CASRSRTDSGRPETQYF | TGTGCCAGCAGATCTCGGACTGACAGCGGGAGGCCAGAGACCCAGTACTTC
13 | NA | few | TRBJ2-1 | TRBV5-4 | CASSLVGSDEQFF | TGTGCCAGCAGCTTGGTCGGTAGCGATGAGCAGTTCTTC
15 | TRBD1 | NA | TRBJ1-1 | TRBV4-1 | CASSQEDRTNTEAFF | TGCGCCAGCAGCCAAGAGGACAGGACCAACACTGAAGCTTTCTTT
14 | NA | few | TRBJ2-7 | TRBV7-7 | CASSPRPGAYEQYF | TGTGCCAGCAGCCCAAGGCCGGGAGCCTACGAGCAGTACTTC
17 | NA | NA | TRBJ1-5 | TRBV5-6 | CASSLAGGGLGNQPQHF | TGTGCCAGCAGCTTGGCCGGCGGGGGGCTTGGCAATCAGCCCCAGCATTTT
11 | NA | NA | TRBJ2-1 | TRBV27 | CASSQYNEQFF | TGTGCCAGCAGTCAGTACAATGAGCAGTTCTTC
18 | NA | NA | TRBJ2-3 | TRBV5-6 | CASSFPWGGRWKADTQYF | TGTGCCAGCAGCTTCCCCTGGGGGGGGCGGTGGAAGGCAGATACGCAGTATTTT
15 | TRBD2 | NA | TRBJ2-5 | TRBV7-9 | CASSPGWEGKEAQYF | TGTGCCAGCAGCCCAGGATGGGAGGGAAAAGAGGCCCAGTACTTC
14 | NA | NA | TRBJ2-5 | TRBV6-9 | CATNDNRVEETQYF | TGTGCCACGAACGACAACAGGGTTGAAGAGACCCAGTACTTC
15 | NA | NA | TRBJ2-7 | TRBV6-5 | CASSYLGLHSYEQYF | TGTGCCAGCAGTTACCTGGGACTCCACTCCTACGAGCAGTACTTC
12 | NA | NA | TRBJ1-1 | TRBV27 | CASSLEGREAFF | TGTGCCAGCAGTTTGGAAGGCAGGGAAGCTTTCTTT
15 | TRBD1 | NA | TRBJ1-1 | TRBV28 | CASSLFGTASSEAFF | TGTGCCAGCAGTTTATTTGGGACAGCCTCATCTGAAGCTTTCTTT
12 | NA | once | TRBJ1-6 | TRBV10-2 | CASTHNNSPLHF | TGCGCCAGCACACACAATAATTCACCCCTCCACTTT
12 | NA | NA | TRBJ2-5 | TRBV28 | CASSRRVETQYF | TGTGCCAGCAGTCGCAGGGTAGAGACCCAGTACTTC
16 | TRBD2 | NA | TRBJ2-5 | TRBV9 | CASSVGLAGLGETQYF | TGTGCCAGCAGCGTAGGGCTAGCGGGGTTGGGAGAGACCCAGTACTTC
13 | TRBD1 | few | TRBJ1-1 | TRBV28 | CATSRGIVTEAFF | TGTGCCACCTCCAGGGGGATCGTCACTGAAGCTTTCTTT
16 | NA | NA | TRBJ1-4 | TRBV28 | CASSLPQGATNEKLFF | TGTGCCAGCAGCCTCCCCCAAGGGGCAACTAATGAAAAACTGTTTTTT
14 | TRBD1 | NA | TRBJ2-7 | TRBV5-4 | CASSFGTEAYEQYF | TGTGCCAGCAGCTTTGGGACAGAAGCCTACGAGCAGTACTTC
14 | NA | NA | TRBJ1-1 | TRBV28 | CASSSPGFHTEAFF | TGTGCCAGCAGTTCACCGGGTTTTCACACTGAAGCTTTCTTT
13 | NA | NA | TRBJ1-1 | TRBV5-1 | CASSLAIGTEAFF | TGCGCCAGCAGCTTGGCCATCGGCACTGAAGCTTTCTTT
15 | TRBD1 | NA | TRBJ2-3 | TRBV7-2 | CASSERGRFSDTQYF | TGTGCCAGCAGCGAAAGGGGGCGTTTCTCAGATACGCAGTATTTT
16 | NA | NA | TRBJ1-2 | TRBV25-1 | CASSESPSRGRHGYTF | TGTGCCAGCAGTGAATCCCCCTCGAGAGGGAGGCATGGCTACACCTTC
14 | TRBD1 | NA | TRBJ1-4 | TRBV5-1 | CASSLVGGDEKLFF | TGCGCCAGCAGCTTGGTAGGGGGCGATGAAAAACTGTTTTTT
14 | NA | NA | TRBJ1-1 | TRBV7-9 | CASSPTGIHTEAFF | TGTGCCAGCAGCCCGACCGGGATCCACACTGAAGCTTTCTTT
14 | TRBD1 | once | TRBJ1-4 | TRBV2 | CASMRDRGNEKLFF | TGTGCCAGCATGAGGGACAGAGGGAATGAAAAACTGTTTTTT
14 | TRBD2 | few | TRBJ2-1 | TRBV9 | CASSVGGGGYEQFF | TGTGCCAGCAGCGTAGGCGGGGGGGGCTATGAGCAGTTCTTC
12 | TRBD2 | NA | TRBJ2-7 | TRBV6-6 | CASSQGGYEQYF | TGTGCCAGCAGCCAGGGAGGGTACGAGCAGTACTTC
16 | TRBD1 | NA | TRBJ1-3 | TRBV5-1 | CASSPRGQGSGNTIYF | TGCGCCAGCAGCCCTCGGGGACAGGGTAGCGGAAACACCATATATTTT
14 | TRBD1 | NA | TRBJ1-1 | TRBV7-8 | CASSPDRGNTEAFF | TGTGCCAGCAGCCCGGACAGGGGGAACACTGAAGCTTTCTTT
15 | NA | few | TRBJ2-2 | TRBV28 | CASSFQGVRTGELFF | TGTGCCAGCAGTTTTCAAGGGGTGAGGACCGGGGAGCTGTTTTTT
12 | NA | NA | TRBJ1-4 | TRBV2 | CASRGGGEKLFF | TGTGCCAGTCGAGGTGGAGGCGAAAAACTGTTTTTT
13 | NA | NA | TRBJ1-1 | TRBV5-1 | CASSLEGPTEAFF | TGCGCCAGCAGCTTGGAGGGGCCCACTGAAGCTTTCTTT
14 | NA | NA | TRBJ2-5 | TRBV5-4 | CASSVSQTSETQYF | TGTGCCAGCAGCGTGTCCCAGACTTCAGAGACCCAGTACTTC
15 | NA | NA | TRBJ2-7 | TRBV5-1 | CASSLAGVRSYEQYF | TGCGCCAGCAGCTTGGCAGGGGTTAGGTCCTACGAGCAGTACTTC
15 | NA | NA | TRBJ2-1 | TRBV2 | CASSLDSSSYNEQFF | TGTGCCAGCAGTCTGGACTCGAGCTCCTACAATGAGCAGTTCTTC
12 | TRBD1 | few | TRBJ1-1 | TRBV5-6 | CASGQGGSEAFF | TGTGCCAGCGGACAGGGGGGGAGTGAAGCTTTCTTT
15 | TRBD2 | NA | TRBJ2-1 | TRBV9 | CASSVASGTYNEQFF | TGTGCCAGCAGCGTAGCTAGCGGGACTTACAATGAGCAGTTCTTC
14 | NA | few | TRBJ1-5 | TRBV6-6 | CASSSLVGGQPQHF | TGTGCCAGCAGCTCACTCGTTGGGGGGCAGCCCCAGCATTTT
14 | NA | NA | TRBJ1-2 | TRBV5-4 | CASSLAGPYYGYTF | TGTGCCAGCAGCTTGGCAGGGCCTTACTATGGCTACACCTTC
14 | NA | NA | TRBJ1-1 | TRBV5-8 | CASSFGRLNTEAFF | TGTGCCAGCAGCTTTGGCAGGCTGAACACTGAAGCTTTCTTT
13 | NA | NA | TRBJ1-1 | TRBV7-3 | CASSPGLNTEAFF | TGTGCCAGCAGCCCAGGGTTGAATACTGAAGCTTTCTTT
12 | TRBD1 | few | TRBJ2-7 | TRBV19 | CASSTTGAEQYF | TGTGCCAGTAGTACCACAGGGGCCGAGCAGTACTTC
11 | NA | NA | TRBJ1-2 | TRBV28 | CASSRGPGLTF | TGTGCCAGCAGTCGCGGGCCAGGTCTCACCTTC
10 | NA | few | TRBJ1-1 | TRBV28 | CASSQGSAFF | TGTGCCAGTAGCCAGGGTTCGGCTTTCTTT
14 | NA | NA | TRBJ2-1 | TRBV5-6 | CASSLGLYNNEQFF | TGTGCCAGCAGCTTGGGTCTATATAACAATGAGCAGTTCTTC
11 | NA | NA | TRBJ2-1 | TRBV20-1 | CSVPSVAEQFF | TGCAGTGTTCCTAGCGTGGCTGAGCAGTTCTTC
14 | NA | few | TRBJ2-7 | TRBV28 | CASSLQQGTYEQYF | TGTGCCAGCAGCCTCCAACAGGGTACCTACGAGCAGTACTTC
13 | NA | NA | TRBJ1-5 | TRBV4-1 | CASSQAQAEPQHF | TGCGCCAGCAGCCAAGCCCAAGCCGAGCCCCAGCATTTT
13 | NA | NA | TRBJ2-7 | TRBV6-1 | CASSEAGPYEQYF | TGTGCCAGCAGTGAGGCAGGCCCGTACGAGCAGTACTTC
16 | TRBD1 | NA | TRBJ1-5 | TRBV5-6 | CASSFYTRTGIQPQHF | TGTGCCAGCAGCTTCTACACCCGGACAGGGATTCAGCCCCAGCATTTT
16 | NA | NA | TRBJ1-6 | TRBV6-1 | CASRESKLHYNSPLHF | TGTGCCAGCAGAGAAAGCAAACTCCACTATAATTCACCCCTCCACTTT
13 | NA | NA | TRBJ1-5 | TRBV7-2 | CASSLRGNQPQHF | TGTGCCAGCAGCTTACGGGGCAATCAGCCCCAGCATTTT
11 | NA | NA | TRBJ2-7 | TRBV21-1 | CASSASQGKYF | TGTGCCAGCAGCGCTTCTCAGGGGAAGTACTTC
15 | TRBD2 | NA | TRBJ2-3 | TRBV6-6 | CASRDPGLRTDTQYF | TGTGCCAGCAGGGATCCGGGACTACGCACAGATACGCAGTATTTT
14 | NA | NA | TRBJ1-4 | TRBV6-5 | CASRSQGINEKLFF | TGTGCCAGCAGATCTCAGGGGATCAATGAAAAACTGTTTTTT